This T cell receptor beta chain was found in a study of T cells in Graves' hyperthyroidism and ophthalmopathy. Whole-study results and caveats: Ophthalmopathy was told apart from stable hyperthyroidism by a 13 V-J model.

This clonotype came up many times. Its antigen is not known. J was trimmed by 5 bases and V by 1 base; bases with no gene match: 6. Germline values: CDR1 MNHEY, CDR2 SVGAGI. CDR3 length: 15 amino acids. Amplified regions were TCR beta CDR3 sequences from RNA transcripts. HTBI primers were employed in a first-round RT-PCR of the TCR CDR3. A single record per CDR3 protein comes from TCRdb applying MiXCR to the multiplex PCR reads. The sample carries over 250,000 distinct CDR3 sequences, about 25% recorded once. These patients, aged 18 to 65, had recently diagnosed hyperthyroidism lasting under 2 months. Each diagnosis was grounded in clinical symptoms, serum thyroxine and TRAb, thyroid ultrasound, and orbital computed tomography.

This clonotype was obtained from a man between 35 and 55 years old with Graves' hyperthyroidism that later progressed to Graves' ophthalmopathy. The chain carries TRBV6-5 and TRBJ2-7, with 9 bases lining up with TRBD1. The material sequenced was blood. CDR3 DNA sequence: TGTGCCAGCAGTTACTATGGGACAGGGCAACACGAGCAGTACTTC. Translation gives CASSYYGTGQHEQYF.